The 10 T cell receptor beta chains below all came from one sample that was sequenced in a study of a mutant IDH1 vaccine in newly diagnosed glioma. The repertoire was sequenced with immunoSEQ multiplex PCR; TCRdb's copy has only in-frame clones and lacks some. Here the sample spans over 45,000 clones, about nine tenths being singletons. The time point denotes: baseline, week 1 (first vaccination visit). Treatment meaning: pre-vaccination baseline after standard-of-care therapy. This specimen was PBMCs, taken from a glioma patient treated with radiotherapy, temozolomide or both. The receptor set was obtained from a man aged 45 to 65 with glioma.

The chain combines TRBV7-6 with TRBJ1-1; 11 bases are a match to TRBD1. V shed 6 bases, J shed 1 base, and the junction held 10 bases outside the gene matches. The CDR3 loop spans 17 amino acids. Germline CDR1 SGHVS, CDR2 FNYEAQ. CDR3 in amino acids: CASRPGTGGGTNTEAFF. CDR3 DNA sequence: TGTGCCAGCAGGCCCGGGACAGGGGGGGGAACGAACACTGAAGCTTTCTTT.

The chain combines TRBV30 with TRBJ2-7; 11 nucleotides align to TRBD1. After removal of 8 bases from V and 7 bases from J, the junction contained 10 bases not matched to a gene. This CDR3 has 13 amino acids. The germline CDR1 and CDR2 sequences are GTSNPN and SVGIG (reference sequence). The CDR3 region has the DNA TGTGCCCTAGAGGGACAGGGGGTTTCGGAGCAGTACTTC. Translation: CALEGQGVSEQYF.

J is TRBJ1-4 and V is TRBV5-1; 8 nucleotides line up with TRBD1. V lost 0 bases, J lost 8 bases, and 9 bases stayed unmatched. The CDR3 runs 16 residues. CDR1 is SGHRS and CDR2 is YFSETQ in the germline V gene. CDR3 DNA sequence: TGCGCCAGCAGCTTGGCCCCGCAGGGGGCGTCGGAAAAACTGTTTTTT. Amino acid sequence: CASSLAPQGASEKLFF.

This clone came up once. The rearrangement joins TRBV5-1 to TRBJ1-6; the D gene is possibly TRBD1 (5 bases). CDR3 size: 17 residues. Germline lookup yields CDR1 SGHRS and CDR2 YFSETQ. V was cut by 0 bases and J by 0 bases, with 10 bases left in between. The DNA of the CDR3 is TGCGCCAGCAGCTTGGGGGGACGGTTCTCCTATAATTCACCCCTCCACTTT. This sequence encodes CASSLGGRFSYNSPLHF. Filled out from reference TRBV5-1 and TRBJ1-6, the complete variable domain reads KAGVTQTPRYLIKTRGQQVTLSCSPISGHRSVSWYQQTPGQGLQFLFEYFSETQRNKGNFPGRFSGRQFSNSRSEMNVSTLELGDSALYLCASSLGGRFSYNSPLHFGNGTRLTVT.

This sequence joins TRBV7-6 and TRBJ2-7; D ambiguous. The CDR3 spans 12 residues. The V and J ends lost 4 bases and 6 bases respectively, with 10 bases between them. CDR1 and CDR2 from the germline V gene are SGHVS and FNYEAQ. The CDR3 sequence: CASSSGRAEQYF. In DNA form, the CDR3 reads TGTGCCAGCAGCTCTGGACGGGCCGAGCAGTACTTC.

This chain connects TRBV7-8 to TRBJ1-4; D not certain. V shed 1 base and J shed 2 bases, with 8 bases lying between them. The V gene's germline CDR1 is SGHVS and CDR2 FQNEAQ. There are 15 residues in the CDR3. The CDR3 is CASSLGTVTNEKLFF. The CDR3 nucleotides are TGTGCCAGCAGCTTAGGGACCGTCACTAATGAAAAACTGTTTTTT.

The J gene is TRBJ2-5, the V gene TRBV19; 8 bases fit TRBD1. The trim removed 4 bases at V and 3 bases at J, leaving 4 bases unmatched. CDR1 and CDR2 (germline): LNHDA, SQIVND (reference sequence). CDR3 length equals 14 residues. CDR3 DNA: TGTGCCAGTAGTACCCCGGGACAGGAAGAGACCCAGTACTTC. Translating gives CASSTPGQEETQYF.

The chain has TRBV5-4 and TRBJ2-7; 11 bases are shared with TRBD2. Trimming removed 1 base from V and 4 bases from J; junction bases left unmatched: 4. This CDR3 is built from 15 residues. CDR1 SGHNT and CDR2 YYREEE come from the germline V gene (reference sequence). CDR3 protein: CASSLTSGSIYEQYF. CDR3 coding DNA: TGTGCCAGCAGCTTGACTAGCGGGAGTATTTACGAGCAGTACTTC.

This clone was found once. V is TRBV6-4 and J is TRBJ2-5; 10 nucleotides agree with TRBD1. J gave up 5 bases and V 4 bases, and 7 bases lay outside the gene matches. The germline CDR1 and CDR2 sequences are MRHNA and SNTAGT. The CDR3 sequence is 15 residues long. CDR3 sequence: CASSGDRGLSETQYF. Written as DNA, the CDR3 is TGTGCCAGCAGTGGCGACAGGGGGCTGAGTGAGACCCAGTACTTC.

The chain employs TRBV19 and TRBJ1-2; 7 nucleotides match TRBD1. Germline CDR1 LNHDA, CDR2 SQIVND (reference sequence). The CDR3 spans 14 residues. Trimming at V came to 4 bases and at J to 4 bases, leaving 6 bases not matched to a gene. CDR3 loop: CASSSLTGVYGYTF. The CDR3 DNA reads TGTGCCAGTAGTAGCCTAACAGGGGTCTATGGCTACACCTTC. Full variable domain (missing parts from reference TRBV19 and TRBJ1-2): DGGITQSPKYLFRKEGQNVTLSCEQNLNHDAMYWYRQDPGQGLRLIYYSQIVNDFQKGDIAEGYSVSREKKESFPLTVTSAQKNPTAFYLCASSSLTGVYGYTFGSGTRLTVV.